These T cell receptor beta chains were read from a single sample in a study of T-cell reconstitution after alpha-beta-depleted transplantation in children. Each CDR3 protein gets one entry after TCRdb re-called the PCR reads with MiXCR. There are about 100,000 distinct CDR3 sequences in the sample; under 7% occur only once, and approximately 6.6% lies in the top ten. The sequencing here drew on PBMCs, mostly from graft donor cells, taken 60 days after TCRalphabeta/CD19-depleted stem cell transplant. Receptors originate from a female patient under 10 years old who had a stem cell transplant for Fanconi anemia, so the T cells may come from the graft donor. Each CDR3 is given with its conserved first and last residue. Fields, in order: J gene, clone size, V gene, D gene, CDR3 DNA, CDR3 protein. A D gene is named only where the DNA matches it firmly. The size field is filled for only some rows; it gives once, few, many or a size class.

J: TRBJ2-3
size: many
V: TRBV27
D: TRBD2
DNA: TGTGCCACCGGGCTAGCGGGAGTTGAGGATACGCAGTATTTT
CDR3: CATGLAGVEDTQYF

J: TRBJ2-7
size: -
V: TRBV12-3/TRBV12-4
D: -
DNA: TGTGCCAGCAGTTTAGTTGTTAGCCGGTCCTACGAGCAGTACTTC
CDR3: CASSLVVSRSYEQYF

J: TRBJ2-2
size: many
V: TRBV20-1
D: -
DNA: TGCAGTGCTAGAGCCCTTTCGAGACTAGTGGGCACCGGGGAGCTGTTTTTT
CDR3: CSARALSRLVGTGELFF

J: TRBJ2-6
size: few
V: TRBV2
D: -
DNA: TGTGCCAGCAGTGGATTAGGGGCTGGGGCCAACGTCCTGACTTTC
CDR3: CASSGLGAGANVLTF

J: TRBJ2-1
size: many
V: TRBV5-1
D: -
DNA: TGCGCCAGCAGCTTGGGTGGGGGAGGCTTATACAATGAGCAGTTCTTC
CDR3: CASSLGGGGLYNEQFF

J: TRBJ2-3
size: -
V: TRBV3-1
D: -
DNA: TGTGCCACTCGGTGGGGTAGCACAGATACGCAGTATTTT
CDR3: CATRWGSTDTQYF

J: TRBJ2-3
size: many
V: TRBV28
D: TRBD2
DNA: TGTGCCAGCAGGCCTAGCGGGAGTTGGCCAGATACGCAGTATTTT
CDR3: CASRPSGSWPDTQYF

J: TRBJ2-3
size: -
V: TRBV6-4
D: TRBD1
DNA: TGTGCCAGCAGTAGACGGACGGGACAGGTGGGAGATACGCAGTATTTT
CDR3: CASSRRTGQVGDTQYF

J: TRBJ1-5
size: -
V: TRBV6-6
D: -
DNA: TGTGCCAGCAGTTACTCTCCCAATAAGCCCCAGCATTTT
CDR3: CASSYSPNKPQHF

J: TRBJ1-1
size: many
V: TRBV5-1
D: TRBD1
DNA: TGCGCCAGCAGCTTGGAGGGACAGGGGATGAACACTGAAGCTTTCTTT
CDR3: CASSLEGQGMNTEAFF

J: TRBJ1-2
size: -
V: TRBV5-2
D: -
DNA: TGTGCCATGGGCCCCGGGCTCTCCCCCTATGGCTACACCTTC
CDR3: CAMGPGLSPYGYTF

J: TRBJ2-2
size: many
V: TRBV5-6
D: -
DNA: TGTGCCAGCAGCCCAGGACCCGAACGGGGAGCCGGGGAGCTGTTTTTT
CDR3: CASSPGPERGAGELFF

J: TRBJ2-5
size: few
V: TRBV7-2
D: TRBD2
DNA: TGTGCCAGCAGCTTAGCGACTAGCGGGGGGGTATATCAAGAGACCCAGTACTTC
CDR3: CASSLATSGGVYQETQYF